The 28 T cell receptor beta chains listed next were all sequenced from one sample in a study of blood T cell repertoires in COVID-19. The assay was immunoSEQ multiplex PCR, and TCRdb's table has in-frame clones only and misses some. Here the sample spans tens of thousands of clones, more than 65% being singletons. Sequences were obtained from peripheral blood. These receptors were obtained from a human donor in a cohort sampled during active COVID-19.

This chain uses TRBV18 with TRBJ1-6, with 7 bases lining up with TRBD1. J was trimmed by 9 bases and V by 3 bases; bases with no gene match: 8. The CDR3 contains 15 residues. Germline CDR1 reads KGHSH; CDR2 reads LQKENI. The CDR3 protein is CASSPSTGLSSPLHF. As DNA, the CDR3 is TGTGCCAGCTCACCCTCGACAGGGTTATCTTCACCCCTCCACTTT.

The sample holds a few counts of this clone. The genes are TRBV10-2 and TRBJ2-1, with D possibly being TRBD1 (6 bases). V dropped 0 bases and J dropped 0 bases, with 33 bases sitting between them. Germline loops: CDR1 WSHSY, CDR2 SAAADI. The CDR3 is 24 amino acids. In nucleotides, the CDR3 is TGCGCCAGCAGTGAGTCTCGGGCTCTCTGGTCGGGTTCAGCAGGGGCCGACTCCTACAATGAGCAGTTCTTC. Amino acid sequence: CASSESRALWSGSAGADSYNEQFF.

This clone came up many times. This rearrangement joins TRBV7-9 to TRBJ1-4; a possible D gene is TRBD1 (5 bases). Germline-derived CDR1 and CDR2 are SEHNR and FQNEAQ (reference sequence). Trimming cost V 11 bases and J 4 bases, with 14 bases left between them. This CDR3 comprises 13 residues. CDR3 in DNA: TGTGCCGGGCGGGGACCGATTAATGAAAAACTGTTTTTT. This sequence encodes CAGRGPINEKLFF.

This clone appeared once. The CDR3 sequence is CASSGQTGNTEAFF. DNA of the CDR3: TGTGCCAGCAGCGGGCAAACAGGTAACACTGAAGCTTTCTTT. The chain carries TRBV9 and TRBJ1-1, with a tentative D call TRBD1 (5 bases). Germline lookup yields CDR1 SGDLS and CDR2 YYNGEE. The CDR3 is 14 amino acids. Trimming cost V 3 bases and J 2 bases, with 11 bases left between them.

This clone was counted once. This chain connects TRBV18 to TRBJ2-7; 11 nucleotides match TRBD2. CDR3 size: 16 residues. Germline CDR1 is KGHSH and CDR2 is LQKENI. Trimming took 3 bases from V and 1 from J; bases not matched to a gene: 5. DNA for the CDR3: TGTGCCAGCTCACCCTCGACTAGCGGGACGTCCTACGAGCAGTACTTC. Its protein product is CASSPSTSGTSYEQYF. The complete variable domain, with remaining parts taken from reference TRBV18 and TRBJ2-7, reads NAGVMQNPRHLVRRRGQEARLRCSPMKGHSHVYWYRQLPEEGLKFMVYLQKENIIDESGMPKERFSAEFPKEGPSILRIQQVVRGDSAAYFCASSPSTSGTSYEQYFGPGTRLTVT.

The chain combines TRBV15 with TRBJ1-3; no clear D. This CDR3 comprises 17 residues. The germline V gene has CDR1 LNHNV and CDR2 YYDKDF (reference sequence). Trimming pared 0 bases from V and 0 bases from J, leaving 12 bases between. CDR3 bases: TGTGCCACCAGCAGAGACTATGCGGGGAGCTCTGGAAACACCATATATTTT. The encoded protein is CATSRDYAGSSGNTIYF.

This clone was picked up a small number of times. The chain couples TRBV28 to TRBJ1-5; TRBD1 matches at 7 bases. The germline CDR1 and CDR2 sequences are MDHEN and SYDVKM. The CDR3 sequence is 18 residues long. The ends lost 4 bases at V and 0 bases at J; junction bases unmatched: 12. CDR3: CASSSVWGDSYSNQPQHF. The CDR3 DNA reads as TGTGCCAGCAGTTCCGTCTGGGGGGACAGTTATAGCAATCAGCCCCAGCATTTT.

V and J are TRBV3-1 (or the pseudogene TRBV3-2) and TRBJ2-6; TRBD1 matches at 7 bases. From germline, CDR1 is LGHDT and CDR2 YNNKEL (reference sequence). The CDR3 sequence is 17 residues long. V dropped 2 bases and J dropped 1; count of bases not matched to a gene: 5. As DNA, the CDR3 is TGTGCCAGCAGCCAACAGGGGGAAGTTTCTGGGGCCAACGTCCTGACTTTC. Protein product: CASSQQGEVSGANVLTF.

The chain is built from TRBV7-8 and TRBJ2-7; 9 nucleotides agree with TRBD2. Germline CDR1 SGHVS, CDR2 FQNEAQ. The J segment lost 0 bases and the V segment lost 2 bases, leaving 2 bases of the junction unmatched. The length of the CDR3 is 15 residues. The CDR3 DNA reads TGTGCCAGCAGCTTAAGCGGGGGGACCTCCTACGAGCAGTACTTC. It specifies CASSLSGGTSYEQYF.

This rearrangement joins TRBV14 to TRBJ2-4; no definite D call. V was shortened by 1 base and J by 0 bases, with 10 bases between the two germline ends. The CDR3 spans 16 residues. Germline CDR1 is SGHDN and CDR2 is FVKESK. The CDR3 DNA sequence: TGTGCCAGCAGCCAAGCGGGTCTCCTAGCCAAAAACATTCAGTACTTC. Its translation is CASSQAGLLAKNIQYF.

The genes are TRBV10-1 and TRBJ2-2; possibly TRBD2 for D (5 bases). Germline CDR1 reads WNHNN; CDR2 reads SYGVQD (reference sequence). V lost 6 bases to trimming and J lost 1 base, with 9 bases between them. The CDR3 has 14 amino acids. The CDR3 is CASRRDWNTGELFF. CDR3 bases: TGCGCCAGCAGGAGGGATTGGAACACCGGGGAGCTGTTTTTT.

The chain uses TRBV5-5 and TRBJ1-1; TRBD1 is a possible D gene (5 bases). The CDR3 runs 17 residues. Germline V CDR1 and CDR2: SGHKS, YYEKEE (reference sequence). Between the trimmed V and J ends, which lost 5 bases and 2 bases, there was a span of 22 bases. CDR3 residues: CASRPAFIGRTNTEAFF. In DNA, the CDR3 is TGTGCCAGCAGACCTGCTTTCATCGGACGGACAAACACTGAAGCTTTCTTT.

V and J are TRBV12-3 or TRBV12-4 and TRBJ2-1; D not certain. V dropped 6 bases and J dropped 3 bases, with 6 bases sitting between them. CDR3 size: 12 residues. CDR3 DNA: TGTGCCAGCAGCTCCTTCTACAATGAGCAGTTCTTC. Amino acids: CASSSFYNEQFF.

The chain couples TRBV18 to TRBJ1-2; 10 bases match TRBD1. This CDR3 region has 15 residues. Trimming cost V 0 bases and J 7 bases; bases outside gene matches: 5. CDR1 and CDR2 (germline): KGHSH, LQKENI. CDR3 nucleotides: TGTGCCAGCTCACCACCGTGGACAGGGGGATTTGGCTACACCTTC. Translation gives CASSPPWTGGFGYTF.

This chain connects TRBV9 to TRBJ2-3, with 10 bases matching TRBD2. The CDR3 has 18 residues. Germline V gene data show CDR1 as SGDLS and CDR2 as YYNGEE. Losses at the gene ends were 0 bases for V and 4 bases for J; bases not matched to a gene: 11. The CDR3 nucleotides are TGTGCCAGCAGCGTAGCTACGGCTAGCGGGGGAATGGCAGATACGCAGTATTTT. This translates into CASSVATASGGMADTQYF.

The chain joins TRBV27 to TRBJ2-3, with 7 bases aligning to TRBD2. The CDR3 is made up of 15 amino acids. With 2 bases clipped from V and 4 bases from J, the junction kept 6 bases outside the gene matches. Looked up from germline, CDR1 is MNHEY and CDR2 is SMNVEV (reference sequence). The CDR3: CASSLNAGVPDTQYF. CDR3 bases: TGTGCCAGCAGTTTAAACGCGGGAGTGCCAGATACGCAGTATTTT.

The rearrangement uses TRBV29-1 and TRBJ2-5; 9 bases fit TRBD2. The CDR3 is made up of 15 amino acids. With 3 bases clipped from V and 2 bases from J, the junction kept 7 bases outside the gene matches. The germline V gene encodes CDR1 SQVTM and CDR2 ANQGSEA. The CDR3 spells CSVESSGVVQETQYF. The CDR3 coding sequence is TGCAGCGTTGAGTCTAGCGGGGTTGTTCAAGAGACCCAGTACTTC.

The V call is TRBV10-2, the J call TRBJ1-2; TRBD1 matches at 10 bases. V dropped 2 bases and J dropped 4; count of bases not matched to a gene: 4. The CDR3 totals 15 residues. Germline CDR1 is WSHSY and CDR2 is SAAADI. The CDR3 here is CASSEGTGVAYGYTF. CDR3 DNA sequence: TGCGCCAGCAGTGAGGGGACAGGGGTGGCCTATGGCTACACCTTC.

This sequence joins TRBV7-2 and TRBJ1-5; no reliable D call. Trimming cost V 1 base and J 4 bases, with 5 bases left between them. CDR1 and CDR2 from the germline V gene are SGHTA and FQGNSA. This CDR3 has 13 residues. The CDR3 DNA reads as TGTGCCAGCAGCTTAGGCAGGAATCAGCCCCAGCATTTT. Protein sequence: CASSLGRNQPQHF.

The gene calls are TRBV3-1 (or the pseudogene TRBV3-2) and TRBJ2-1; D call uncertain. This CDR3 is built from 12 residues. V was clipped by 1 base and J by 7 bases, with 5 bases between them. Germline lookup yields CDR1 LGHDT and CDR2 YNNKEL (reference sequence). The CDR3 region has the DNA TGTGCCAGCAGCCAAGGAGGAAATGAGCAGTTCTTC. Its protein product is CASSQGGNEQFF.

The chain couples TRBV7-5 to TRBJ2-5; TRBD2, the table's D call, lacks a check against the DNA. TRBV7-5 counts as a pseudogene. This CDR3 is built from 14 residues. The CDR3 reads CARRDGLPGETQYF. The CDR3 region has the DNA TGTGCCAGAAGAGACGGATTACCGGGGGAGACCCAGTACTTC.

This chain joins TRBV19 and TRBJ2-1, with 11 bases lining up with TRBD2. The CDR3 runs 15 residues. The germline V gene encodes CDR1 LNHDA and CDR2 SQIVND (reference sequence). V was pared by 4 bases and J by 7 bases, with 6 bases of the junction left unmatched. DNA of the CDR3: TGTGCCAGTAGTAGGGTAGCGGGAGGGCGGAATGAGCAGTTCTTC. Protein product: CASSRVAGGRNEQFF.

This clone has more than one count but fewer than ten. The CDR3 coding sequence is TGTGCCAGCAGCCGCCGACAGTCGAACACTGAAGCTTTCTTT. It encodes CASSRRQSNTEAFF. The J gene is TRBJ1-1, the V gene TRBV7-9; a weak D match, TRBD1 (5 bases). Germline assignment: CDR1 SEHNR and CDR2 FQNEAQ (reference sequence). The CDR3 totals 14 residues. V lost 5 bases and J 1 base, leaving 11 bases between the germline ends.

This rearrangement joins TRBV28 to TRBJ1-1; TRBD1 matches 11 bases. The ends lost 4 bases at V and 0 bases at J; junction bases unmatched: 4. CDR3 length: 16 residues. Germline lookup yields CDR1 MDHEN and CDR2 SYDVKM. This chain's CDR3 is CASSSGQGAVNTEAFF. In DNA, the CDR3 is TGTGCCAGCAGTTCCGGACAGGGGGCAGTGAACACTGAAGCTTTCTTT.

J is TRBJ2-7 and V is TRBV18, with 10 positions matching TRBD1. The V segment lost 1 base and the J segment 3 bases; nucleotides outside the gene matches: 3. Germline V CDR1 and CDR2: KGHSH, LQKENI. The CDR3 sequence is 15 residues long. The CDR3 DNA reads as TGTGCCAGCTCACCACAGGACAGGGGGGTCTACGAGCAGTACTTC. Translated, it gives CASSPQDRGVYEQYF.

The chain links TRBV3-1 (or the pseudogene TRBV3-2) to TRBJ2-2; 11 bases line up with TRBD2. CDR1 and CDR2 from the germline V gene are LGHDT and YNNKEL (reference sequence). This CDR3 spans 16 amino acids. V dropped 1 base and J dropped 5; count of bases not matched to a gene: 3. The CDR3 nucleotides are TGTGCCAGCAGCCAAGGTAGCGGGGGGGCGACCGGGGAGCTGTTTTTT. Translated, it gives CASSQGSGGATGELFF.

The genes are TRBV30 and TRBJ2-5; possibly TRBD2 for D (6 bases). Trimming shortened V by 0 bases and J by 4 bases, and 12 bases separated the two germline ends. This CDR3 spans 14 amino acids. The V gene's germline CDR1 is GTSNPN and CDR2 SVGIG (reference sequence). The DNA for the CDR3 is TGTGCCTGGAGTGTACGGGGGTGGGTAGAGACCCAGTACTTC. Its translation: CAWSVRGWVETQYF.

The rearrangement links TRBV7-6 to TRBJ2-7; D call uncertain. V was shortened by 2 bases and J by 5 bases, with 10 bases between the two germline ends. This CDR3 is built from 13 residues. CDR1 is SGHVS, CDR2 FNYEAQ, per germline. CDR3 DNA: TGTGCCAGCAGCTTATACGGTCCGGACGAGCAGTACTTC. Amino acid sequence: CASSLYGPDEQYF.